The TCR beta chain under discussion was sequenced for a study of human T cells and chemical hapten exposure. Study background: Sensitization used 2% DPC on approximately 2 cm by approximately 2 cm upper inner arm skin.

Specified time point: patch test 1, 2 weeks after DPC sensitization. The treatment denotes: therapeutic diphenylcyclopropenone sensitization with weekly scalp DPC. The CDR3 has 15 amino acids. Trimming shortened V by 5 bases and J by 0 bases, and 11 bases separated the two germline ends. The germline V gene encodes CDR1 SGHVS and CDR2 FNYEAQ. MiXCR was run by TCRdb on the RACE reads, yielding one entry per CDR3 protein. Among fewer than 400,000 distinct CDR3 sequences, about 7% were seen once, and the ten largest hold about 8%. This clonotype was seen a few times. This chain connects TRBV7-6 to TRBJ2-4; TRBD2 is a possible D gene (5 bases). The TCR originated in a woman aged 18-29 years with alopecia areata. Some clones in this sample may be carry-over from other donors' samples. This material consisted of whole blood, taken in connection with sensitization to the hapten diphenylcyclopropenone (DPC). The CDR3: CASSPDYVAKNIQYF. For the CDR3, the DNA is TGTGCCAGCAGCCCTGACTACGTAGCCAAAAACATTCAGTACTTC.